This T cell receptor beta chain emerged from a study of blood T cell repertoires in COVID-19. About the study: The United States, Italy and Spain were the sources of the acute and convalescent COVID-19 samples. Sources were T cells, B-cell-depleted T cells, or PBMCs; the material itself was cDNA or gDNA.

In the original analysis: Reference gene primers were amplified, and this amplification served to estimate nucleated cell counts. Clones were read by immunoSEQ multiplex PCR, and TCRdb kept only the in-frame ones, dropping some. Clone size and V and J calls were adopted from that table, with D and trimming inferred from the DNA. The sample records over 150,000 clones, 87% being singletons. Trimming removed 8 bases from V and 0 bases from J, with 15 bases in between. Germline V lookup: CDR1 MNHEY, CDR2 SMNVEV (reference sequence). The CDR3 runs to 15 residues. J is TRBJ2-3 and V is TRBV27; the D gene is possibly TRBD1 (5 bases). The source of this sequence is a woman aged 60-70 years who had recovered from COVID-19. The sequencing sample was made of peripheral blood. CDR3 sequence: CASGSLQASTDTQYF. The CDR3 coding sequence is TGTGCCAGCGGCAGCCTACAGGCTAGCACAGATACGCAGTATTTT.